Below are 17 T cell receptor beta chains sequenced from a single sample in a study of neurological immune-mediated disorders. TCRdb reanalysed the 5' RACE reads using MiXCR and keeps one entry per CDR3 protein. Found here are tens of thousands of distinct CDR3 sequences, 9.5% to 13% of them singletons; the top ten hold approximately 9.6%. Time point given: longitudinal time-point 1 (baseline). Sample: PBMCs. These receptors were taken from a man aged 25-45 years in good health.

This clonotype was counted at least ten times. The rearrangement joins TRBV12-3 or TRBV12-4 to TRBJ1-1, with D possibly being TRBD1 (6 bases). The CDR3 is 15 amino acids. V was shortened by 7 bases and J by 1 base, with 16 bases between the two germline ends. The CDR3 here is CASTLPGGQNTEAFF. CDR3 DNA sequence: TGTGCCAGCACCCTCCCCGGGGGACAGAACACTGAAGCTTTCTTT.

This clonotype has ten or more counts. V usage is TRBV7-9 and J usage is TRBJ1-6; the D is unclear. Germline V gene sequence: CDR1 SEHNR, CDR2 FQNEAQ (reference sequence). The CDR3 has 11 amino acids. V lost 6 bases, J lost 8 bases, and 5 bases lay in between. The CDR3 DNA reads TGTGCCAGCAGGGGTGATTCACCCCTCCACTTT. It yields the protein CASRGDSPLHF.

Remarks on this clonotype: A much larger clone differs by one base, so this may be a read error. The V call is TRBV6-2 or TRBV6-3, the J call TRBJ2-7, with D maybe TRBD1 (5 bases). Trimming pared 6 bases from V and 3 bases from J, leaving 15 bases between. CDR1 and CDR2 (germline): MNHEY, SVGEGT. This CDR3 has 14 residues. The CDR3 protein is CASRSTVGGYEQYF. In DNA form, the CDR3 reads TGTGCCAGCAGATCGACAGTGGGTGGCTACGAGCAGTACTTC.

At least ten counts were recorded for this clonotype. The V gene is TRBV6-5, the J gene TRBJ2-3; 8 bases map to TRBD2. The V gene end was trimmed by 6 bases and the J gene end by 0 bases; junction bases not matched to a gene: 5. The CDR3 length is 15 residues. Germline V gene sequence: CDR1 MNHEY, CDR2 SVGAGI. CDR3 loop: CASRHGRVSTDTQYF. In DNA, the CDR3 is TGTGCCAGCAGGCACGGGAGGGTGAGCACAGATACGCAGTATTTT.

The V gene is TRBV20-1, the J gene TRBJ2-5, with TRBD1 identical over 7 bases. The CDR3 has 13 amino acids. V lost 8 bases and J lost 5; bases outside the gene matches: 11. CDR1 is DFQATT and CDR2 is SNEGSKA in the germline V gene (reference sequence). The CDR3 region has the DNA TGCAGTTCCCCACGACAGGGATGGGAGACCCAGTACTTC. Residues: CSSPRQGWETQYF.

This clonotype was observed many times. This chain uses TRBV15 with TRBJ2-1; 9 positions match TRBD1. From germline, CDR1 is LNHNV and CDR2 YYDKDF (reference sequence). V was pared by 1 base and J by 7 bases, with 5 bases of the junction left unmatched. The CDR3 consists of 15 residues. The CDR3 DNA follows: TGTGCCACCAGCAGAGGGACAGGGGCCACAAATGAGCAGTTCTTC. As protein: CATSRGTGATNEQFF. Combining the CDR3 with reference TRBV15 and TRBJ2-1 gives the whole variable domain DAMVIQNPRYQVTQFGKPVTLSCSQTLNHNVMYWYQQKSSQAPKLLFHYYDKDFNNEADTPDNFQSRRPNTSFCFLDIRSPGLGDTAMYLCATSRGTGATNEQFFGPGTRLTVL.

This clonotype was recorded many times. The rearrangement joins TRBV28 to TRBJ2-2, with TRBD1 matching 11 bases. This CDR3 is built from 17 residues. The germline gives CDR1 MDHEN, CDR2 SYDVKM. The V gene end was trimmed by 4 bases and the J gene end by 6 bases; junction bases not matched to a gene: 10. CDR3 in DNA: TGTGCCAGCAGTTCACTAGGGACAGGGGGAATACCCGGGGAGCTGTTTTTT. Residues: CASSSLGTGGIPGELFF.

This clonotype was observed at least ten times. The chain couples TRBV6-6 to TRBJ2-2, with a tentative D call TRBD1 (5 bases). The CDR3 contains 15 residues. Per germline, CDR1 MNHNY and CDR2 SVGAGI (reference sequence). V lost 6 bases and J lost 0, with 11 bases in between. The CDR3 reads CASRPGLSNTGELFF. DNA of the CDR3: TGTGCCAGCAGGCCAGGGCTTTCGAACACCGGGGAGCTGTTTTTT.

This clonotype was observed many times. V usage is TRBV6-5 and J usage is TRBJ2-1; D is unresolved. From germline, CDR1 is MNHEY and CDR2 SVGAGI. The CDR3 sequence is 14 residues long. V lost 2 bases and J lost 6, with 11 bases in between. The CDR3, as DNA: TGTGCCAGCAGTTACAGGGATCCCTCCAATGAGCAGTTCTTC. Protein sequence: CASSYRDPSNEQFF.

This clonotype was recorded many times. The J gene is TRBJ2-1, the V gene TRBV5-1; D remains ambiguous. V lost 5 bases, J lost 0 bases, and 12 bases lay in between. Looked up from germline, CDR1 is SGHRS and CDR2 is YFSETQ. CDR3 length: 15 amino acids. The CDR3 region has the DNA TGCGCCAGCAGACCGGGTGAGACCTCCTACAATGAGCAGTTCTTC. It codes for CASRPGETSYNEQFF.

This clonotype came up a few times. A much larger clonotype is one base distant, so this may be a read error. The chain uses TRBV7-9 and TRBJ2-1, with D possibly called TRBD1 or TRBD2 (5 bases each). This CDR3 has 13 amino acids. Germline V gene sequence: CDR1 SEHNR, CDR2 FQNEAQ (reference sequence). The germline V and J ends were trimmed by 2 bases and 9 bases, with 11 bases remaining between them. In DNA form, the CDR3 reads TGTGCCAGCAGCTTACCCGGGACGACTGAGCAGTTCTTC. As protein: CASSLPGTTEQFF.

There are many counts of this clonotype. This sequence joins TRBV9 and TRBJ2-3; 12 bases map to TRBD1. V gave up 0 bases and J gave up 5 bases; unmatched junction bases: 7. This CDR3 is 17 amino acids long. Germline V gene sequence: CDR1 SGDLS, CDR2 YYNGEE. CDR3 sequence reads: CASSVEGTGGLGDTQYF. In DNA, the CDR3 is TGTGCCAGCAGCGTAGAGGGGACAGGGGGCTTGGGAGATACGCAGTATTTT.

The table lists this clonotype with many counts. CDR3 sequence: CASSFSPFSGRRDNEQFF. The CDR3 nucleotides are TGCGCCAGCAGCTTTTCCCCTTTTAGCGGGAGGAGAGACAATGAGCAGTTCTTC. The gene calls are TRBV5-1 and TRBJ2-1; 10 bases map to TRBD2. CDR3 length equals 18 residues. V shed 2 bases, J shed 5 bases, and the junction held 13 bases outside the gene matches. Looked up from germline, CDR1 is SGHRS and CDR2 is YFSETQ.

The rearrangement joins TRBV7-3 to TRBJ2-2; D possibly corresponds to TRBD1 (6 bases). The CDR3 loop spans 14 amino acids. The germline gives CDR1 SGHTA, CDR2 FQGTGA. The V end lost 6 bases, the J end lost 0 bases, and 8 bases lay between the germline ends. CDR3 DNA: TGTGCCAGCAGGGACAGACCGAACACCGGGGAGCTGTTTTTT. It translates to CASRDRPNTGELFF.

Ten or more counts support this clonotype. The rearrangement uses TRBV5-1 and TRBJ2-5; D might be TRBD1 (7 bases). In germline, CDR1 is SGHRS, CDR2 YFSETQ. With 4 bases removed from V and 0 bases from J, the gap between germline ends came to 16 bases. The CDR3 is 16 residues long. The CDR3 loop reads CASSQGGLMYQETQYF. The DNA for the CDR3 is TGCGCCAGCAGCCAGGGGGGACTGATGTACCAAGAGACCCAGTACTTC.

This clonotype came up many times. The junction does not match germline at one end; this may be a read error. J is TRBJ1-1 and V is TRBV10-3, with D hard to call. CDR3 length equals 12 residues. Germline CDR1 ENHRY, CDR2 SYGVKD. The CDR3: CAISEGNPEAFF. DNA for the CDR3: TGTGCCATCAGTGAAGGGAACCCTGAAGCTTTCTTT.

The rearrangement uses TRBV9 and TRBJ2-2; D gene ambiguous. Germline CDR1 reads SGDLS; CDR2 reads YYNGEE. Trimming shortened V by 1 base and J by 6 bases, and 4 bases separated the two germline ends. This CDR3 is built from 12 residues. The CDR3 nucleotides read TGTGCCAGCAGCGTAATCGCCGGGGAGCTGTTTTTT. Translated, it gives CASSVIAGELFF.